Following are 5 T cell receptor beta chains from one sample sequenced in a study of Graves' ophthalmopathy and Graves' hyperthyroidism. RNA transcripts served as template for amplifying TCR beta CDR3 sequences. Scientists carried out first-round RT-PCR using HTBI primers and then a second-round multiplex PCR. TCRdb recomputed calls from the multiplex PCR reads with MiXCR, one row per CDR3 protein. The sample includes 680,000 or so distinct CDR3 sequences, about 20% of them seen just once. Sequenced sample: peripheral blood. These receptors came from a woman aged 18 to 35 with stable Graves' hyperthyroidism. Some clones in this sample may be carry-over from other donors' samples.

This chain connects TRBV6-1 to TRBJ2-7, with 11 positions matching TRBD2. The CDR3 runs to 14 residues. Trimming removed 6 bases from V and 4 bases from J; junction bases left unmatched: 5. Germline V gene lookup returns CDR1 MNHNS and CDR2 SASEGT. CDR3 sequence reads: CASRVAGGRYEQYF. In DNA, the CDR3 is TGTGCCAGCAGGGTAGCGGGAGGGCGGTACGAGCAGTACTTC.

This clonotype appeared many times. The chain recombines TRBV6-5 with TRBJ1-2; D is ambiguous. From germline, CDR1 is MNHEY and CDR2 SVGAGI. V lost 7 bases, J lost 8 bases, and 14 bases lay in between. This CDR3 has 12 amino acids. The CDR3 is CASTHGVSGYTF. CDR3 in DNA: TGTGCCAGCACCCACGGGGTTTCAGGCTACACCTTC.

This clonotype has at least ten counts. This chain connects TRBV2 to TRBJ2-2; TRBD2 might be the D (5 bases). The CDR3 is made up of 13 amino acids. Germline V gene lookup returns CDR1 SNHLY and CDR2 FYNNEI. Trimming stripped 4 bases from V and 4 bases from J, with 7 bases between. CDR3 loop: CASSGTSTGELFF. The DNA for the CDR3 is TGTGCCAGCAGTGGTACTAGCACCGGGGAGCTGTTTTTT.

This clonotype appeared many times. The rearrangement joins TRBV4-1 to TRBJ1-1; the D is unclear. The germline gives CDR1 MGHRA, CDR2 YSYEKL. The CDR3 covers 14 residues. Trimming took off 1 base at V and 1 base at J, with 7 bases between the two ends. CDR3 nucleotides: TGCGCCAGCAGCCAAGGATCAACGAACACTGAAGCTTTCTTT. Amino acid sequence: CASSQGSTNTEAFF.

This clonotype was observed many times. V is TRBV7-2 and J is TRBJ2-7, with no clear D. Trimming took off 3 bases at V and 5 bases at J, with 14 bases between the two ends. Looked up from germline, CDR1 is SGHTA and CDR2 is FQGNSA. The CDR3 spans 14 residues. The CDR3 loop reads CASSFDESPDEQYF. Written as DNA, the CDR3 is TGTGCCAGCAGCTTCGACGAATCCCCCGACGAGCAGTACTTC.